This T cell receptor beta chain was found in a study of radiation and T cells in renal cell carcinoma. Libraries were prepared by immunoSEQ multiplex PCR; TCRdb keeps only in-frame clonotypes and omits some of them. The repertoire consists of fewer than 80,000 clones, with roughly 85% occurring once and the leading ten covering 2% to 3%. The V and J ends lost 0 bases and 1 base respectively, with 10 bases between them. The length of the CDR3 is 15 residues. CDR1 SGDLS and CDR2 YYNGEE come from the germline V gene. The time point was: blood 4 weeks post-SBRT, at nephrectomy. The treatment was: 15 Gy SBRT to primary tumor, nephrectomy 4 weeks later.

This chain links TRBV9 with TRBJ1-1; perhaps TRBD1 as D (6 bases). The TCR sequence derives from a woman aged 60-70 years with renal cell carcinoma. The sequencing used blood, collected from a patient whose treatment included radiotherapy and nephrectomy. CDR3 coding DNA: TGTGCCAGCAGCGTAGATCAGGGGAAGAACACTGAAGCTTTCTTT. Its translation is CASSVDQGKNTEAFF.